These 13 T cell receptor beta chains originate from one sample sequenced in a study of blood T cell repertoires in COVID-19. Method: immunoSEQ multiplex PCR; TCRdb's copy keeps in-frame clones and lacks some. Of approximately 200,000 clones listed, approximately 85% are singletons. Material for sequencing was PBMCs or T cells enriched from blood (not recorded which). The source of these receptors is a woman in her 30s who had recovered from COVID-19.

CDR3 protein: CASAGSNNEKLFF. CDR3 sequence (DNA): TGTGCCAGTGCCGGGTCCAATAATGAAAAACTGTTTTTT. The rearrangement uses TRBV19 and TRBJ1-4, with unresolved D. The CDR3 covers 13 residues. Per germline, CDR1 LNHDA and CDR2 SQIVND (reference sequence). With 8 bases removed from V and 4 bases from J, the gap between germline ends came to 11 bases.

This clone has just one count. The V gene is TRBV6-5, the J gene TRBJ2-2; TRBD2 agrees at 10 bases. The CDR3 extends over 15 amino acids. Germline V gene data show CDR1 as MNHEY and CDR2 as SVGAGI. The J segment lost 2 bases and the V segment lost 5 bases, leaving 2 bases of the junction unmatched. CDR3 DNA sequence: TGTGCCAGCAGTACTAGCGGGATAAACACCGGGGAGCTGTTTTTT. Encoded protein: CASSTSGINTGELFF.

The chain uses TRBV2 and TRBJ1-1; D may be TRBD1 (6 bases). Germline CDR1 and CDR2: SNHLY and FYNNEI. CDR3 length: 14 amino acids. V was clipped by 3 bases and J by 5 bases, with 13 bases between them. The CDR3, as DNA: TGTGCCAGCAGTGATATGGGGGCGGGTACTGAAGCTTTCTTT. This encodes CASSDMGAGTEAFF.

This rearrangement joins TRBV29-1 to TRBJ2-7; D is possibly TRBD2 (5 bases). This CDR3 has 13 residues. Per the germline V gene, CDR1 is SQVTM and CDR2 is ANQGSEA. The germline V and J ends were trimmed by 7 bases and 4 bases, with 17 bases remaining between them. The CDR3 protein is CSASRGREYEQYF. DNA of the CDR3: TGCAGCGCCTCCCGGGGAAGGGAGTACGAGCAGTACTTC.

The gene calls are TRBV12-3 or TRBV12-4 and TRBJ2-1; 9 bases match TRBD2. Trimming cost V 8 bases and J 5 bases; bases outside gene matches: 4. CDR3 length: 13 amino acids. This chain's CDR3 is CASGLAGHNEQFF. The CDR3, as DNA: TGTGCCAGCGGCCTAGCGGGGCACAATGAGCAGTTCTTC.

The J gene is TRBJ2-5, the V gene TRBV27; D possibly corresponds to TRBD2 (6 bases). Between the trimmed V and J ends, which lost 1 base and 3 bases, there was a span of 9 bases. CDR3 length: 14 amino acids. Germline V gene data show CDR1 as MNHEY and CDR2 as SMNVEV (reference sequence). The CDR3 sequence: CASSLLGGKETQYF. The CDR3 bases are TGTGCCAGCAGTTTATTGGGGGGAAAAGAGACCCAGTACTTC.

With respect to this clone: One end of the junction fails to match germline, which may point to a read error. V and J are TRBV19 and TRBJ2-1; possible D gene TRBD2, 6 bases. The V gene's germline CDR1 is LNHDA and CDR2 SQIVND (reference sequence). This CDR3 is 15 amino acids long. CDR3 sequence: CASSIREDGADPPLF. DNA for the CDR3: TGTGCCAGTAGTATAAGGGAGGACGGTGCGGATCCCCCCCTCTTC.

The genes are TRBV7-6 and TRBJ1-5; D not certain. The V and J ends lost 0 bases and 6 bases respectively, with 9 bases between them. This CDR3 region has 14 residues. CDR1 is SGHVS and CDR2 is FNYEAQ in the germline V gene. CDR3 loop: CASSLADGGQPQHF. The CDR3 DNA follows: TGTGCCAGCAGCTTAGCTGACGGAGGTCAGCCCCAGCATTTT. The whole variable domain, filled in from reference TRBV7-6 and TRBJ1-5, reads GAGVSQSPRYKVTKRGQDVALRCDPISGHVSLYWYRQALGQGPEFLTYFNYEAQQDKSGLPNDRFSAERPEGSISTLTIQRTEQRDSAMYRCASSLADGGQPQHFGDGTRLSIL.

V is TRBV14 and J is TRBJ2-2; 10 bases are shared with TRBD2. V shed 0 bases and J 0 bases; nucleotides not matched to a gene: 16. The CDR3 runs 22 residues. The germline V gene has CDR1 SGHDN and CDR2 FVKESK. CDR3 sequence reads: CASSQDPLAGPPEPPNTGELFF. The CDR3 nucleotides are TGTGCCAGCAGCCAAGATCCACTAGCGGGGCCACCTGAACCCCCGAACACCGGGGAGCTGTTTTTT. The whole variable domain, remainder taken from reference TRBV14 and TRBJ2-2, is EAGVTQFPSHSVIEKGQTVTLRCDPISGHDNLYWYRRVMGKEIKFLLHFVKESKQDESGMPNNRFLAERTGGTYSTLKVQPAELEDSGVYFCASSQDPLAGPPEPPNTGELFFGEGSRLTVL.

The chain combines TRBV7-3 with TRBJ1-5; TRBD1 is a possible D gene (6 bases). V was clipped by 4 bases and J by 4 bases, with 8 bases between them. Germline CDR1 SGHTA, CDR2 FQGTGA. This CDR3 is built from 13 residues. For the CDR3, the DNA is TGTGCCAGCAGCTCTGACAGGAATCAGCCCCAGCATTTT. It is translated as CASSSDRNQPQHF.

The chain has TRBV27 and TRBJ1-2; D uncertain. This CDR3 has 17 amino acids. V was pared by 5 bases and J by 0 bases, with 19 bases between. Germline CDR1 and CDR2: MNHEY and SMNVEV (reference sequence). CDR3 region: CASSPVGKGGANYGYTF. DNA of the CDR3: TGTGCCAGCAGTCCAGTGGGAAAAGGAGGAGCTAACTATGGCTACACCTTC.

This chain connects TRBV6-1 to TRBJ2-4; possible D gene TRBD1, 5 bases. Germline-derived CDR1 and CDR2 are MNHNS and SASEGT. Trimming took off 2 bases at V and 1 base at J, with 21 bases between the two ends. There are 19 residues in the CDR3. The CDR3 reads CASSERSRDSKGAKNIQYF. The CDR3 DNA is TGTGCCAGCAGTGAAAGGTCTAGAGACTCCAAGGGGGCCAAAAACATTCAGTACTTC.

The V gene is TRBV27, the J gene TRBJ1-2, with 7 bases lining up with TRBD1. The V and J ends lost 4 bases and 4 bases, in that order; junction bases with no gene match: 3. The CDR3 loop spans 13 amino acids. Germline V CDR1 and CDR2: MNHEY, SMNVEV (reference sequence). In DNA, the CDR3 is TGTGCCAGCAGTTACCAGGGGGGCTATGGCTACACCTTC. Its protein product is CASSYQGGYGYTF.